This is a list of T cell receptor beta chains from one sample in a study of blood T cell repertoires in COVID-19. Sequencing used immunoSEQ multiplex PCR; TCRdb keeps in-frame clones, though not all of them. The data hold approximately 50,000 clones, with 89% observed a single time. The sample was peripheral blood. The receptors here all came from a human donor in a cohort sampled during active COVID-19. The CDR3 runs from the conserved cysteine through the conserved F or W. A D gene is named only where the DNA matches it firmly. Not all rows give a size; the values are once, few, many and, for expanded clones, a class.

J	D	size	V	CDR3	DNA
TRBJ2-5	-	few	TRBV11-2	CASSSLQGLETQYF	TGTGCCAGCAGCTCATTGCAGGGCTTGGAGACCCAGTACTTC
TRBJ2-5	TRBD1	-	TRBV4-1	CASSQDRGYQETQYF	TGCGCCAGCAGCCAAGACAGGGGGTACCAAGAGACCCAGTACTTC
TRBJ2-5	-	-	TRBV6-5	CASSYQAKGWETQYF	TGTGCCAGCAGTTATCAGGCGAAGGGGTGGGAGACCCAGTACTTC
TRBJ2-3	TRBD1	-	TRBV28	CASSFHGTGLRPDTQYF	TGTGCCAGCAGTTTCCACGGGACAGGGCTTCGCCCAGATACGCAGTATTTT
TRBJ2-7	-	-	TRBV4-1	CASSQESPPYEQYF	TGCGCCAGCAGCCAAGAGAGCCCCCCGTACGAGCAGTACTTC
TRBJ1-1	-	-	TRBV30	CAWSVRLNTEAFF	TGTGCCTGGAGTGTACGGTTGAACACTGAAGCTTTCTTT
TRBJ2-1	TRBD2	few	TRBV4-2	CASSHTREEISYNEQFF	TGTGCCAGCAGCCATACGCGGGAGGAGATCTCCTACAATGAGCAGTTCTTC
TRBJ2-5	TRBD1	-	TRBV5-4	CASSFRGQGAVGETQYF	TGTGCCAGCAGCTTCAGAGGACAGGGGGCCGTGGGGGAGACCCAGTACTTC
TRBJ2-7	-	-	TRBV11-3	CASSLGNWGAYEQYF	TGTGCCAGCAGCTTAGGTAACTGGGGGGCCTACGAGCAGTACTTC
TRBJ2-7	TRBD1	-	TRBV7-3	CASSLTGGASEQYF	TGTGCCAGCAGCTTAACAGGGGGCGCATCCGAGCAGTACTTC
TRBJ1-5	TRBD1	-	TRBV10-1	CASSEPGQGAFSNQPQHF	TGCGCCAGCAGTGAGCCGGGACAGGGGGCTTTTAGCAATCAGCCCCAGCATTTT
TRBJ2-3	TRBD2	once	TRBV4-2	CASSQNPYGAGGPDTQYF	TGTGCCAGCAGCCAAAATCCTTATGGAGCGGGAGGGCCAGATACGCAGTATTTT
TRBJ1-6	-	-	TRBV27	CASSLHRENSPLHF	TGTGCCAGCAGTTTACACAGGGAAAACTCACCCCTCCACTTT
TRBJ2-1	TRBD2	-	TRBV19	CASSMLAGSSYNEQFF	TGTGCCAGTAGTATGTTAGCGGGGAGCTCCTACAATGAGCAGTTCTTC
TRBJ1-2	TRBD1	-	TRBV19	CASSGSGTGVGYTF	TGTGCCAGTAGTGGATCCGGGACAGGGGTTGGCTACACCTTC
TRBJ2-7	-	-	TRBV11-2	CASTRQHLSYEQYF	TGTGCCAGCACGAGACAGCACCTATCCTACGAGCAGTACTTC
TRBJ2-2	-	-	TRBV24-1	CATSGRTGELFF	TGTGCCACCAGTGGTCGCACCGGGGAGCTGTTTTTT
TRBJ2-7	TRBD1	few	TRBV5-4	CASSLGAGTGGYEQYF	TGTGCCAGCAGCTTGGGAGCCGGGACAGGGGGTTACGAGCAGTACTTC
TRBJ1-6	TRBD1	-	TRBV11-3	CASSTTGSNSPLHF	TGTGCCAGCAGCACGACAGGGAGTAATTCACCCCTCCACTTT
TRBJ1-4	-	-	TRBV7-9	CAVQSNEKLFF	TGTGCCGTACAGTCTAATGAAAAACTGTTTTTT
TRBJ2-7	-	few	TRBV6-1	CASSVRDSSIPRYEQYF	TGTGCCAGCAGTGTGCGGGACAGCTCAATACCCCGCTACGAGCAGTACTTC
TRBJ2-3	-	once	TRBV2	CASSDSRTTFSTDTQYF	TGTGCCAGCAGTGATTCGAGGACTACCTTTAGCACAGATACGCAGTATTTT
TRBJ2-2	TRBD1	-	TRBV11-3	CASSLGTGFIGELFF	TGTGCCAGCAGCCTCGGGACAGGGTTTATCGGGGAGCTGTTTTTT
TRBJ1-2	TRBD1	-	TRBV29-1	CSADSGTVYNYGYTF	TGCAGCGCAGACTCGGGGACAGTTTACAACTATGGCTACACCTTC
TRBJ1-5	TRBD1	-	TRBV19	CASSIRGGNQPQHF	TGTGCCAGTAGTATCAGGGGGGGCAATCAGCCCCAGCATTTT
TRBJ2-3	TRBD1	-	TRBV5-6	CASSLTGADTQYF	TGTGCCAGCAGTTTGACAGGGGCAGATACGCAGTATTTT
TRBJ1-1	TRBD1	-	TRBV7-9	CASSLGQGSVGMNTEAFF	TGTGCCAGCAGCTTAGGACAGGGGTCTGTGGGTATGAACACTGAAGCTTTCTTT
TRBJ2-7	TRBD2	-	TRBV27	CASSLVSGSFLGHEQYF	TGTGCCAGCAGTTTAGTGAGCGGGAGCTTTTTGGGCCACGAGCAGTACTTC
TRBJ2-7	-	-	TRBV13	CASSLGHRAGDEQYF	TGTGCCAGCAGCTTAGGCCATCGGGCAGGGGACGAGCAGTACTTC
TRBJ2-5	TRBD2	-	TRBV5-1	CASSSRGLAGMYQETQYF	TGCGCCAGCAGCAGTAGGGGACTAGCGGGAATGTACCAAGAGACCCAGTACTTC
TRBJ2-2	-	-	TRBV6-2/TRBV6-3	CASSFLNPGGELFF	TGTGCCAGCAGTTTTCTAAATCCGGGCGGGGAGCTGTTTTTT
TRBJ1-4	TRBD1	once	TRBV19	CASNRQGSSEKLFF	TGTGCCAGTAATCGACAGGGGTCGAGTGAAAAACTGTTTTTT
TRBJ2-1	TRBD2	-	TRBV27	CASSLHGTSFYQDPYNEQFF	TGTGCCAGCAGTTTACACGGGACTAGCTTCTATCAAGATCCCTACAATGAGCAGTTCTTC
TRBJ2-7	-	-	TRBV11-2	CASSPSPGNEQYF	TGTGCCAGCAGCCCAAGTCCGGGGAATGAGCAGTACTTC
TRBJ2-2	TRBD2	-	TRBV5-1	CASSLSGGANTGELFF	TGCGCCAGCAGCCTTAGCGGGGGGGCCAACACCGGGGAGCTGTTTTTT
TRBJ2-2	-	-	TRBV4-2	CASSQDRGNTGELFF	TGTGCCAGCAGCCAAGACAGGGGGAACACCGGGGAGCTGTTTTTT
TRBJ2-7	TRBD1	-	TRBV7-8	CASSPGTGGWEQYF	TGTGCCAGCAGCCCCGGGACAGGGGGCTGGGAGCAGTACTTC
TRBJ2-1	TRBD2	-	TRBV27	CASSSQRGADNEQFF	TGTGCCAGCAGTTCTCAGCGGGGGGCGGACAATGAGCAGTTCTTC
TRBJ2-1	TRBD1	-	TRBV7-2	CASSSAGQGKNEQFF	TGTGCCAGCAGCTCCGCGGGACAGGGTAAGAATGAGCAGTTCTTC
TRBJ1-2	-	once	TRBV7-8	CASSLEAGLSYGYTF	TGTGCCAGCAGCTTAGAAGCAGGGTTGAGCTATGGCTACACCTTC
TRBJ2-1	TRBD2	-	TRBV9	CASSVRLADTYNEQFF	TGTGCCAGCAGCGTTAGACTAGCGGATACCTACAATGAGCAGTTCTTC
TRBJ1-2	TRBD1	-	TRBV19	CASSSQGTANYGYTF	TGTGCCAGTAGTAGCCAGGGGACAGCGAACTATGGCTACACCTTC
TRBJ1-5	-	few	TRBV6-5	CASSYSDRPNQPQHF	TGTGCCAGCAGTTACTCCGACAGACCCAATCAGCCCCAGCATTTT
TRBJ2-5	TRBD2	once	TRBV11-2	CASSLGPAGLQETQYF	TGTGCCAGCAGCTTAGGCCCAGCGGGGCTCCAAGAGACCCAGTACTTC
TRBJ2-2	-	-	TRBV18	CASSPGRQMNTGELFF	TGTGCCAGCTCACCAGGGAGGCAGATGAACACCGGGGAGCTGTTTTTT
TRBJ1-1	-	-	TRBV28	CASRRTQYFF	TGTGCCAGCCGCCGGACACAGTACTTTTTT
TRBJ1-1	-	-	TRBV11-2	CASSTRVTNTEAFF	TGTGCCAGCAGCACCAGGGTTACGAACACTGAAGCTTTCTTT
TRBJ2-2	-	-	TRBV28	CASSLTRTGELFF	TGTGCCAGCAGTTTAACGCGCACCGGGGAGCTGTTTTTT